The 19 T cell receptor beta chains presented below share a single source sample, sequenced in a study of beta chain features in type 1 diabetes. cDNA synthesis used the whole RNA isolate, giving expressed TCRB sequences. Measured with immunoSEQ multiplex PCR; TCRdb has only the in-frame clones, and not every one. The sample shows hundreds of thousands of clones, 11% of them seen only once. The antigens of these receptors remain unknown. Overall study results and limits: All four CD4+ subsets from Type 1 diabetes patients carried moderately but significantly shorter TCRB CDR3s.

Sequenced input: naive CD4+ T cells from blood. All receptors come from a man aged 25-45 years with type 1 diabetes.

In regard to this clone: This CDR3 is also generated by other DNA sequences in the sample. The V gene is TRBV18, the J gene TRBJ1-1; 7 nucleotides match TRBD1. The CDR3 has 14 amino acids. V trimming: 3 bases; J trimming: 0 bases; junction bases outside the gene matches: 1. CDR1 and CDR2 from the germline V gene are KGHSH and LQKENI. For the CDR3, the DNA is TGTGCCAGCTCACCGACAGGGTTGAACACTGAAGCTTTCTTT. It encodes CASSPTGLNTEAFF.

This clone was picked up a small number of times. The V and J genes are TRBV7-9 and TRBJ1-1; 7 bases are a match to TRBD1. The CDR3 extends over 15 amino acids. Losses at the gene ends were 4 bases for V and 2 bases for J; bases not matched to a gene: 7. Germline V gene lookup returns CDR1 SEHNR and CDR2 FQNEAQ (reference sequence). The CDR3 nucleotides are TGTGCCAGCAGCTCACCGACAGGGTCAAACACTGAAGCTTTCTTT. It is translated as CASSSPTGSNTEAFF.

This clone appeared a few times. This chain links TRBV7-9 with TRBJ1-5; D not certain. Trimming removed 0 bases from V and 3 bases from J, with 9 bases in between. Germline loops: CDR1 SEHNR, CDR2 FQNEAQ (reference sequence). The CDR3 totals 15 residues. CDR3 protein: CASSLAGGHNQPQHF. CDR3 DNA: TGTGCCAGCAGCTTAGCGGGAGGTCACAATCAGCCCCAGCATTTT.

This clone was detected only a few times. The chain recombines TRBV5-4 with TRBJ2-7; D remains unclear. The CDR3 runs to 12 residues. Germline V gives CDR1 SGHNT, CDR2 YYREEE (reference sequence). Between the trimmed V and J ends, which lost 0 bases and 7 bases, there was a span of 8 bases. CDR3 region: CASSLELREQYF. The CDR3, as DNA: TGTGCCAGCAGCTTGGAACTGAGGGAGCAGTACTTC. The variable domain in full, with the rest retrieved from reference TRBV5-4 and TRBJ2-7, is ETGVTQSPTHLIKTRGQQVTLRCSSQSGHNTVSWYQQALGQGPQFIFQYYREEENGRGNFPPRFSGLQFPNYSSELNVNALELDDSALYLCASSLELREQYFGPGTRLTVT.

This clone was detected a few times. V gene TRBV7-3 combines with J gene TRBJ1-2, with 7 bases matching TRBD1. Trimming took 5 bases from V and 7 from J; bases not matched to a gene: 10. Germline CDR1 and CDR2: SGHTA and FQGTGA. The CDR3 has 14 residues. The CDR3 nucleotides read TGTGCCAGCAGCCCGGAGGGCAGGGGGTCTGGCTACACCTTC. This sequence encodes CASSPEGRGSGYTF.

This clone came up a few times. The chain has TRBV7-9 and TRBJ1-5, with D maybe TRBD1 (5 bases). The length of the CDR3 is 18 residues. Trimming removed 4 bases from V and 10 bases from J, with 29 bases in between. The germline CDR1 and CDR2 sequences are SEHNR and FQNEAQ (reference sequence). CDR3 in amino acids: CASSSSPRGSAKSRPQHF. The CDR3 nucleotides read TGTGCCAGCAGCTCAAGTCCTCGGGGGTCCGCAAAGTCCAGACCCCAGCATTTT. The complete variable domain, with remaining parts taken from reference TRBV7-9 and TRBJ1-5, reads DTGVSQNPRHKITKRGQNVTFRCDPISEHNRLYWYRQTLGQGPEFLTYFQNEAQLEKSRLLSDRFSAERPKGSFSTLEIQRTEQGDSAMYLCASSSSPRGSAKSRPQHFGDGTRLSIL.

This clone was observed a few times. The chain has TRBV29-1 and TRBJ2-6; TRBD1 might be the D (5 bases). V was cut by 8 bases and J by 0 bases, with 20 bases left in between. This CDR3 spans 17 amino acids. Germline CDR1 reads SQVTM; CDR2 reads ANQGSEA. The CDR3 loop is CSLTTCQGLSGANVLTF. The DNA for the CDR3 is TGCAGCCTAACGACGTGTCAGGGCCTCTCTGGGGCCAACGTCCTGACTTTC.

The chain uses TRBV12-5 and TRBJ1-5, with D perhaps TRBD1 (5 bases). Trimming cost V 6 bases and J 1 base, with 13 bases left between them. Germline-derived CDR1 and CDR2 are LGHNT and FRNRAP. CDR3 length equals 15 residues. CDR3 sequence reads: CASGDSRGSNQPQHF. The CDR3 region has the DNA TGTGCTAGTGGAGACAGTCGGGGGAGCAATCAGCCCCAGCATTTT.

The chain employs TRBV7-2 and TRBJ2-7; maybe TRBD2 (5 bases). This CDR3 is 15 amino acids long. CDR1 and CDR2 from the germline V gene are SGHTA and FQGNSA. Between the trimmed V and J ends, which lost 1 base and 3 bases, there was a span of 13 bases. CDR3 residues: CASSLVPGYNYEQYF. The CDR3 DNA sequence: TGTGCCAGCAGCTTAGTACCGGGGTATAACTACGAGCAGTACTTC.

This clone came up a few times. V is TRBV19 and J is TRBJ2-1; 8 bases are a match to TRBD1. The CDR3 totals 16 residues. After removal of 4 bases from V and 9 bases from J, the junction contained 14 bases not matched to a gene. Per the germline V gene, CDR1 is LNHDA and CDR2 is SQIVND (reference sequence). The CDR3 here is CASSTRTGWWGIEQFF. For the CDR3, the DNA is TGTGCCAGTAGTACCCGGACAGGGTGGTGGGGAATTGAGCAGTTCTTC. Looking up the rest from reference TRBV19 and TRBJ2-1 gives the full variable domain: DGGITQSPKYLFRKEGQNVTLSCEQNLNHDAMYWYRQDPGQGLRLIYYSQIVNDFQKGDIAEGYSVSREKKESFPLTVTSAQKNPTAFYLCASSTRTGWWGIEQFFGPGTRLTVL.

The chain combines TRBV7-9 with TRBJ2-6; D is possibly TRBD2 (5 bases). Per the germline V gene, CDR1 is SEHNR and CDR2 is FQNEAQ (reference sequence). The CDR3 sequence is 14 residues long. V lost 3 bases to trimming and J lost 4 bases, with 7 bases between them. CDR3 in amino acids: CASSLRVGANVLTF. Here the CDR3 DNA reads TGTGCCAGCAGCTTGCGGGTGGGGGCCAACGTCCTGACTTTC.

This clone occurred a few times. V and J are TRBV7-2 and TRBJ2-3; D is unclear. Trimming shortened V by 7 bases and J by 4 bases, and 15 bases separated the two germline ends. This CDR3 spans 14 amino acids. In germline, CDR1 is SGHTA, CDR2 FQGNSA. The CDR3 region is CASTPLRLADTQYF. CDR3 nucleotide sequence: TGTGCCAGCACCCCCTTGCGGTTAGCAGATACGCAGTATTTT.

This clone came up a few times. The CDR3 nucleotides are TGTGCCAGTAGTAGCTCAGCAGCGGGGGGCCCGACAGATACGCAGTATTTT. The encoded protein is CASSSSAAGGPTDTQYF. The chain uses TRBV19 and TRBJ2-3, with 9 bases lining up with TRBD2. CDR1 and CDR2 from the germline V gene are LNHDA and SQIVND (reference sequence). Unmatched junction bases numbered 11, after V lost 4 bases and J lost 3 bases. The CDR3 runs 17 residues.

The chain links TRBV11-2 to TRBJ2-5, with D possibly TRBD1 on 5 matching bases. The CDR3 loop spans 14 amino acids. Germline V CDR1 and CDR2: SGHAT, FQNNGV. V was clipped by 5 bases and J by 3 bases, with 13 bases between them. In DNA form, the CDR3 reads TGTGCCAGCAGCCAGGTGACAGTGGAAGAGACCCAGTACTTC. Translation: CASSQVTVEETQYF.

Notes on this clone: A read error may account for a junction end that differs from germline. The chain combines TRBV5-6 with TRBJ2-7; TRBD1 might be the D (5 bases). In germline, CDR1 is SGHDT, CDR2 YYEEEE. The CDR3 has 12 residues. CDR3 sequence (DNA): TGTGCCAGCAGCACGATGACAGCTCTCTCGGACTTC. Its protein product is CASSTMTALSDF.

The gene calls are TRBV7-2 and TRBJ2-3; D is ambiguous. Germline lookup yields CDR1 SGHTA and CDR2 FQGNSA. V lost 3 bases and J lost 2, with 9 bases in between. The CDR3 consists of 14 residues. Written as DNA, the CDR3 is TGTGCCAGCAGCTTCAGACTCACCACAGATACGCAGTATTTT. Its translation is CASSFRLTTDTQYF.

The chain links TRBV28 to TRBJ2-2; the D is unclear. V lost 3 bases and J lost 5, with 4 bases in between. The length of the CDR3 is 12 residues. Germline CDR1 MDHEN, CDR2 SYDVKM. Here the CDR3 DNA reads TGTGCCAGCAGTTTCGGGACCGGGGAGCTGTTTTTT. Translated, it gives CASSFGTGELFF.

The chain recombines TRBV5-4 with TRBJ1-4; a possible D gene is TRBD1 (6 bases). V lost 2 bases to trimming and J lost 6 bases, with 11 bases between them. CDR3 length: 14 amino acids. Per germline, CDR1 SGHNT and CDR2 YYREEE (reference sequence). This CDR3 is CASSLQGEHEKLFF. CDR3 bases: TGTGCCAGCAGCTTACAGGGTGAGCATGAAAAACTGTTTTTT.

The V gene is TRBV11-2, the J gene TRBJ2-1; TRBD2 aligns across 11 bases. This CDR3 is 16 amino acids long. The germline V gene has CDR1 SGHAT and CDR2 FQNNGV. J was trimmed by 9 bases and V by 2 bases; bases with no gene match: 9. CDR3 amino acids: CASSLSLAGGRVEQFF. The DNA for the CDR3 is TGTGCCAGCAGCTTAAGTCTAGCGGGGGGAAGGGTTGAGCAGTTCTTC.